This section outlines one TCR beta chain sequence together with its context. Its antigen is still unknown. The data stem from a study of OX40 agonist ivuxolimab in advanced cancers. Study conclusions and caveats: Among the least clonally expanded were partial responders at 0.1-3.0 mg/kg.

Profiling relied on immunoSEQ multiplex PCR, and the TCRdb table lists in-frame clones only, not all of them. Counted here are 15,000 to 20,000 clones, about 86% occurring once; the ten biggest clones make up approximately 15%. Germline CDR1 reads KGHSH; CDR2 reads LQKENI. This CDR3 has 12 residues. V was pared by 2 bases and J by 8 bases, with 7 bases between. Sequenced here: CD4+ or CD8+ T cells sorted from blood, sampled in a trial of the OX40 agonist ivuxolimab. The V call is TRBV18, the J call TRBJ2-1; no definite D call. The receptor's source is an adult with an advanced solid tumor such as melanoma, head and neck, liver or kidney cancer. The CDR3 sequence is CASSPGKDEQFF. The CDR3 DNA sequence: TGTGCCAGCTCACCAGGGAAGGATGAGCAGTTCTTC. The complete variable domain, with remaining parts taken from reference TRBV18 and TRBJ2-1, reads NAGVMQNPRHLVRRRGQEARLRCSPMKGHSHVYWYRQLPEEGLKFMVYLQKENIIDESGMPKERFSAEFPKEGPSILRIQQVVRGDSAAYFCASSPGKDEQFFGPGTRLTVL.